A selection of T cell receptor beta chains follows, all from one sample in a study of T cell responses to AZD1222 COVID-19 vaccine. The repertoire was sequenced with immunoSEQ multiplex PCR; TCRdb's copy has only in-frame clones and lacks some. The sample carries 100,000 to 150,000 clones, 90% to 95% recorded once. The input for sequencing was peripheral blood, taken 28 days after the second AZD1222 dose. The receptors were sampled from an adult who received the AZD1222 COVID-19 vaccine. The CDR3 runs from the conserved cysteine through the conserved F or W. D genes are given only for firm matches. Not every row has a clone size; where given, it reads once, few, many or a size class.

clone_size	v_call	d_call	j_call	cdr3_aa	cdr3_nt
-	TRBV7-2	TRBD2	TRBJ2-5	CASSLKAGPETQYF	TGTGCCAGCAGCTTAAAAGCGGGGCCAGAGACCCAGTACTTC
once	TRBV10-3	TRBD1	TRBJ2-5	CAISVLGGPETQYF	TGTGCCATCAGTGTGCTAGGGGGCCCAGAGACCCAGTACTTC
-	TRBV30	-	TRBJ1-5	CAWSVGTGNQPQHF	TGTGCCTGGAGTGTAGGGACGGGTAATCAGCCCCAGCATTTT
-	TRBV4-3	-	TRBJ1-2	CASSKGGGAEGYTF	TGCGCCAGCTCAAAGGGGGGGGGCGCAGAGGGCTACACCTTC
-	TRBV6-2/TRBV6-3	-	TRBJ2-3	CASSATGIDTQYF	TGTGCCAGCAGTGCAACAGGGATTGATACGCAGTATTTT
many	TRBV7-9	TRBD1	TRBJ2-1	CASSLFGTDMDNEQFF	TGTGCCAGCAGCTTGTTCGGGACAGACATGGACAATGAACAGTTCTTC
-	TRBV5-1	-	TRBJ2-3	CASSLGQVEDTQYF	TGCGCCAGCAGCTTGGGACAGGTCGAAGATACGCAGTATTTT
-	TRBV20-1	-	TRBJ2-7	CSASSGLSYEQYF	TGCAGTGCTAGTTCGGGGCTTTCCTACGAGCAGTACTTC
-	TRBV7-2	-	TRBJ2-1	CASSLDRYNEQFF	TGTGCCAGCAGCTTAGACCGATACAATGAGCAGTTCTTC
-	TRBV27	-	TRBJ1-5	CASSLSRGNQPQHF	TGTGCCAGCAGTTTGAGCCGTGGCAATCAGCCCCAGCATTTT
-	TRBV7-2	-	TRBJ2-1	CASSLEYSSYNEQFF	TGTGCCAGCAGCTTAGAGTACAGCTCCTACAATGAGCAGTTCTTC
-	TRBV6-5	-	TRBJ1-5	CASSYSGQPQPQHF	TGTGCCAGCAGTTACTCCGGACAGCCTCAGCCCCAGCATTTT
-	TRBV4-3	-	TRBJ2-2	CASSQEEGAGELFF	TGCGCCAGCAGCCAAGAAGAAGGGGCCGGGGAGCTGTTTTTT
-	TRBV25-1	-	TRBJ1-6	CASSGKGHSPLHF	TGTGCCAGCAGTGGCAAGGGACATTCACCCCTCCACTTT
-	TRBV3-1/TRBV3-2	TRBD2	TRBJ2-3	CASSSGLAGGYTDTQYF	TGTGCCAGCAGCTCAGGACTAGCGGGGGGCTACACAGATACGCAGTATTTT
-	TRBV5-1	-	TRBJ2-3	CASSLAGGVGSDTQYF	TGCGCCAGCAGCTTGGCCGGGGGAGTAGGTTCAGATACGCAGTATTTT
-	TRBV5-4	TRBD2	TRBJ2-7	CASSLGTSGEKGQYF	TGTGCCAGCAGCTTGGGGACTAGCGGGGAAAAAGGGCAGTACTTC
-	TRBV5-5	-	TRBJ1-1	CASSLSNTEAFF	TGTGCCAGCAGCCTCAGTAACACTGAAGCTTTCTTT
few	TRBV7-8	TRBD1	TRBJ2-3	CASRQNDRGSTDTQYF	TGTGCCAGCAGGCAAAACGACAGGGGTAGCACAGATACGCAGTATTTT
-	TRBV20-1	-	TRBJ2-7	CSAGGSYEQYF	TGCAGTGCAGGGGGGAGCTACGAGCAGTACTTC
-	TRBV11-2	TRBD2	TRBJ2-5	CASSKGTSGRQETQYF	TGTGCCAGCAGCAAGGGGACTAGCGGGAGACAAGAGACCCAGTACTTC
-	TRBV7-2	TRBD1	TRBJ2-3	CASSLGDRGQDTQYF	TGTGCCAGCAGCTTAGGGGACAGGGGGCAAGATACGCAGTATTTT
-	TRBV7-2	TRBD2	TRBJ2-5	CASSPRTSQETQYF	TGTGCCAGCAGCCCCCGGACTAGCCAAGAGACCCAGTACTTC
-	TRBV7-9	-	TRBJ1-2	CASSLETNYGYTF	TGTGCCAGCAGCCTGGAGACTAACTATGGCTACACCTTC
once	TRBV5-1	TRBD2	TRBJ2-2	CASRWPTSGGPNTGELFF	TGCGCCAGCAGATGGCCGACTAGCGGGGGCCCGAACACCGGGGAGCTGTTTTTT
-	TRBV19	TRBD1	TRBJ2-5	CASSITGGKETQYF	TGTGCCAGTAGTATTACAGGGGGGAAAGAGACCCAGTACTTC
-	TRBV5-4	TRBD2	TRBJ2-3	CASSLYRGDGTDTQYF	TGTGCCAGCAGCTTGTACCGGGGGGATGGCACAGATACGCAGTATTTT
-	TRBV20-1	-	TRBJ2-5	CSASATVQETQYF	TGCAGTGCTAGTGCTACAGTCCAAGAGACCCAGTACTTC
-	TRBV6-1	-	TRBJ1-2	CASSEPPDPTWNGYTF	TGTGCCAGCAGTGAGCCCCCCGACCCGACGTGGAATGGCTACACCTTC
-	TRBV6-5	TRBD1	TRBJ1-6	CASSNRGSNSPLHF	TGTGCCAGCAGTAACAGGGGTAGTAATTCACCCCTCCACTTT
once	TRBV2	TRBD1	TRBJ1-5	CASSDEDRGLRSNQPQHF	TGTGCCAGCAGTGACGAGGACAGGGGTCTACGTAGCAATCAGCCCCAGCATTTT
-	TRBV27	-	TRBJ2-2	CASSSNTGELFF	TGTGCCAGCAGTTCGAACACCGGGGAGCTGTTTTTT
-	TRBV10-3	-	TRBJ1-3	CAISERQSGNTIYF	TGTGCCATCAGTGAAAGGCAGTCTGGAAACACCATATATTTT
-	TRBV4-3	TRBD1	TRBJ1-2	CASSQMQGGHGYTF	TGCGCCAGCAGCCAGATGCAGGGGGGGCATGGCTACACCTTC
-	TRBV29-1	TRBD1	TRBJ1-4	CSASPRGPPNEKLFF	TGCAGCGCCAGTCCCAGGGGGCCGCCTAATGAAAAACTGTTTTTT
-	TRBV7-2	-	TRBJ1-6	CASSSQNNSPLHF	TGTGCCAGCAGCTCTCAAAATAATTCACCCCTCCACTTT
-	TRBV9	TRBD1	TRBJ1-6	CASSTWDSNNSPLHF	TGTGCCAGCAGCACCTGGGACAGTAATAATTCACCCCTCCACTTT
-	TRBV9	TRBD1	TRBJ2-2	CASRGQGKTGELFF	TGTGCCAGCAGGGGACAGGGAAAGACCGGGGAGCTGTTTTTT
-	TRBV2	-	TRBJ1-6	CATKGQVMRNSPLHF	TGTGCCACCAAGGGGCAGGTAATGAGAAATTCACCCCTCCACTTT
-	TRBV7-6	TRBD1	TRBJ1-1	CASSLAPGQGGNTEAFF	TGTGCCAGCAGCTTAGCCCCGGGACAGGGAGGAAATACTGAAGCTTTCTTT
-	TRBV19	-	TRBJ1-4	CASSMEGGGATNEKLFF	TGTGCCAGTAGTATGGAGGGTGGGGGTGCAACTAATGAAAAACTGTTTTTT
-	TRBV7-8	-	TRBJ1-3	CASSLASRGNTIYF	TGTGCCAGCAGCTTAGCGTCTCGGGGAAACACCATATATTTT
once	TRBV11-3	TRBD1	TRBJ1-1	CASSSDRGGTEAFF	TGTGCCAGCAGCTCCGACAGGGGTGGCACTGAAGCTTTCTTT
-	TRBV5-1	-	TRBJ2-1	CASRKDRTGGYEQFF	TGCGCCAGCAGGAAGGACAGAACGGGTGGGTATGAGCAGTTCTTC
-	TRBV14	-	TRBJ1-3	CASSHLSYGNTIYF	TGTGCCAGCAGCCATTTGTCGTACGGAAACACCATATATTTT
-	TRBV5-1	-	TRBJ2-3	CASSLAGGRTDTQYF	TGCGCCAGCAGCTTGGCCGGGGGACGCACAGATACGCAGTATTTT
-	TRBV7-2	-	TRBJ2-3	CASSPLGPRKDTQYF	TGTGCCAGCAGCCCTCTGGGTCCCAGGAAGGATACGCAGTATTTT